This passage covers 8 T cell receptor beta chains from one sample sequenced in a study of blood T cell repertoires in COVID-19. The data were produced by immunoSEQ multiplex PCR, yet TCRdb's version contains in-frame clones alone and is incomplete. This table has about 36,000 clones, less than 95% appearing once. The specimen sequenced was peripheral blood. Receptors were obtained from a human donor in a cohort sampled during active COVID-19.

V and J are TRBV11-2 and TRBJ2-5; the D gene is possibly TRBD1 (6 bases). The germline V and J ends were trimmed by 2 bases and 5 bases, with 15 bases remaining between them. The CDR3 runs to 15 residues. Germline values: CDR1 SGHAT, CDR2 FQNNGV. The CDR3 DNA reads as TGTGCCAGCAGCTTATTGGCAGGGGTCGGGGAGACCCAGTACTTC. Protein sequence: CASSLLAGVGETQYF.

This clone was recorded once. The V call is TRBV18, the J call TRBJ2-2, with TRBD1 identical over 9 bases. This CDR3 has 18 residues. Germline CDR1 reads KGHSH; CDR2 reads LQKENI. Unmatched junction bases numbered 18, after V lost 6 bases and J lost 7 bases. The CDR3 sequence: CASSRITGTGKYGGELFF. For the CDR3, the DNA is TGTGCCAGCTCCCGTATTACCGGGACAGGGAAATATGGCGGGGAGCTGTTTTTT.

The chain has TRBV7-9 and TRBJ2-7; TRBD2 aligns across 9 bases. Per germline, CDR1 SEHNR and CDR2 FQNEAQ (reference sequence). This CDR3 region has 15 residues. Trimming took 2 bases from V and 5 from J; bases not matched to a gene: 7. CDR3 bases: TGTGCCAGCAGCTTACGGGCTAGCGGGACCCACGAGCAGTACTTC. Protein product: CASSLRASGTHEQYF.

The chain joins TRBV6-2 or TRBV6-3 to TRBJ2-1; D perhaps matches TRBD2 (5 bases). The V gene's germline CDR1 is MNHEY and CDR2 SVGEGT. Trimming pared 5 bases from V and 6 bases from J, leaving 14 bases between. This CDR3 spans 14 amino acids. The CDR3 DNA is TGTGCCAGCAGTCCAAGACTAAGATCCAATGAGCAGTTCTTC. Amino acid sequence: CASSPRLRSNEQFF.

The chain is built from TRBV7-2 and TRBJ1-5; no firm D call. The germline V gene encodes CDR1 SGHTA and CDR2 FQGNSA. V gave up 1 base and J gave up 3 bases, with 10 bases separating them. This CDR3 is built from 15 residues. CDR3 coding DNA: TGTGCCAGCAGCTTAGAGATGGGCCCCAATCAGCCCCAGCATTTT. Residues: CASSLEMGPNQPQHF.

This clone was observed once. V gene TRBV28 combines with J gene TRBJ1-4, with 9 positions matching TRBD1. V was pared by 7 bases and J by 8 bases, with 11 bases of the junction left unmatched. Looked up from germline, CDR1 is MDHEN and CDR2 is SYDVKM. The CDR3 runs 15 residues. DNA of the CDR3: TGTGCCAGCATCCCGGGAGGGACAGGGCGCGAAAAACTGTTTTTT. Its translation: CASIPGGTGREKLFF.

This chain joins TRBV12-3 or TRBV12-4 and TRBJ1-1; 7 bases match TRBD1. The CDR3 consists of 13 residues. Trimming removed 6 bases from V and 7 bases from J; junction bases left unmatched: 8. CDR3 nucleotide sequence: TGTGCCAGCAGCATGACAGGGTCGAGTGAAGCTTTCTTT. Residues: CASSMTGSSEAFF.

The chain couples TRBV7-3 to TRBJ2-6; D is perhaps TRBD2 (7 bases). The CDR3 is made up of 17 amino acids. Germline V gene lookup returns CDR1 SGHTA and CDR2 FQGTGA. V was trimmed by 2 bases and J by 0 bases, leaving 11 bases between them. CDR3 nucleotides: TGTGCCAGCAGCTTAGGGGGGGCCAGCTCTGGGGCCAACGTCCTGACTTTC. This translates into CASSLGGASSGANVLTF.